Listed below are T cell receptor beta chains from one sample, sequenced in a study of cytomegalovirus exposure and HLA in healthy donors. The data were produced by immunoSEQ multiplex PCR, yet TCRdb's version contains in-frame clones alone and is incomplete. The top ten clones hold about 6.3% of a sample with about 45,000 clones, about half of them seen once. The sample was PBMCs. All receptors derive from a man in his sixties in good health and CMV-seronegative. CDR3s include the opening cysteine and the closing phenylalanine or tryptophan. The order of the fields is clone size, V gene, J gene, D gene, CDR3 protein, CDR3 DNA. The D gene is left open where the match is weak. Only some rows state a clone size, as once, few, many or a class for expanded clones.

size: few; V: TRBV4-2; J: TRBJ2-3; D: TRBD2; CDR3: CASSPGTSGNTDTQYF; DNA: TGTGCCAGCAGTCCCGGGACTAGCGGGAACACAGATACGCAGTATTTT
size: -; V: TRBV18; J: TRBJ2-5; D: TRBD2; CDR3: CASSPPSKTSGRVQETQYF; DNA: TGTGCCAGCTCCCCGCCCTCAAAAACTAGCGGGAGAGTTCAAGAGACCCAGTACTTC
size: once; V: TRBV30; J: TRBJ1-2; D: -; CDR3: CAWSRQAHGYTF; DNA: TGTGCCTGGAGTCGACAGGCCCATGGCTACACCTTC
size: -; V: TRBV5-4; J: TRBJ2-6; D: -; CDR3: CASSPREAGANVLTF; DNA: TGTGCCAGCAGCCCGAGGGAGGCCGGGGCCAACGTCCTGACTTTC
size: few; V: TRBV7-9; J: TRBJ2-7; D: TRBD1; CDR3: CASTPRTGGHEQYF; DNA: TGTGCCAGCACCCCCCGGACAGGGGGTCACGAGCAGTACTTC
size: -; V: TRBV2; J: TRBJ2-2; D: -; CDR3: CASRLGVTGELFF; DNA: TGTGCCAGCAGATTAGGAGTAACCGGGGAGCTGTTTTTT
size: -; V: TRBV15; J: TRBJ2-7; D: TRBD1; CDR3: CATSRPGQGRYEQYF; DNA: TGTGCCACCAGCAGGCCGGGACAGGGCCGTTACGAGCAGTACTTC
size: -; V: TRBV6-1; J: TRBJ2-1; D: -; CDR3: CASSPDREQFF; DNA: TGTGCCAGCAGCCCCGACAGGGAGCAGTTCTTC
size: -; V: TRBV19; J: TRBJ1-2; D: -; CDR3: CASFGRTTYGYTF; DNA: TGTGCCAGTTTCGGACGGACTACCTATGGCTACACCTTC
size: few; V: TRBV28; J: TRBJ1-2; D: -; CDR3: CASSLLAPDYGYTF; DNA: TGTGCCAGCAGTTTACTCGCCCCAGATTATGGCTACACCTTC
size: -; V: TRBV5-4; J: TRBJ1-2; D: TRBD1; CDR3: CASSADRSYGYTF; DNA: TGTGCCAGCAGCGCGGACAGGAGCTATGGCTACACCTTC
size: few; V: TRBV13; J: TRBJ2-3; D: -; CDR3: CASTPSRRDMNTQYF; DNA: TGTGCCAGCACCCCCTCCCGCAGGGATATGAATACGCAGTATTTT
size: -; V: TRBV28; J: TRBJ2-7; D: TRBD1; CDR3: CASSPYGTGGSYEQYF; DNA: TGTGCCAGCAGTCCCTATGGGACAGGGGGTTCCTACGAGCAGTACTTC
size: -; V: TRBV29-1; J: TRBJ1-5; D: -; CDR3: CSVLDGSGGASPQHF; DNA: TGCAGCGTTCTTGACGGGTCGGGTGGGGCGAGTCCCCAGCATTTT